This TCR beta chain appears in the sequencing data of a study of T cell changes during pregnancy in multiple sclerosis. Germline V gene sequence: CDR1 PRHDT, CDR2 FYEKMQ (reference sequence). The V and J ends lost 6 bases and 2 bases respectively, with 18 bases between them. The CDR3 has 16 amino acids. Here immunoSEQ multiplex PCR was the method, and the copy in TCRdb shows in-frame clones only, minus some. The sample shows over 35,000 clones, about nine tenths of them seen only once. Sequenced material: CD4+ T cells from peripheral blood mononuclear cells, taken in the first trimester of pregnancy. The TCR was taken from a female donor in good health, enrolled as a control in a pregnancy study. The chain uses TRBV13 and TRBJ2-3, with D unresolved. This CDR3 is CASSPILPGTTDTQYF. CDR3 DNA: TGTGCCAGCAGTCCTATCTTACCAGGAACCACAGATACGCAGTATTTT.